This TCR beta chain comes out of a study of response to subunit inactivated influenza vaccine. Study outcomes and limitations: Each seasonal influenza vaccination, the authors suggested, recruits few new T cells.

TCRdb reanalysed the RT-PCR reads using MiXCR and keeps one entry per CDR3 protein. The table has about 520,000 distinct CDR3 sequences, 25% seen once. Germline V lookup: CDR1 SNHLY, CDR2 FYNNEI. The CDR3 totals 12 residues. V dropped 10 bases and J dropped 0 bases, with 8 bases sitting between them. The sample holds a few counts of this clonotype. What it recognizes is unknown. The sequence was collected from a man over 45 who received an inactivated influenza vaccine. Specimen: CD4+ T cells sorted from PBMCs, collected roughly 5 days after vaccination. This chain links TRBV2 with TRBJ2-3, with D possibly TRBD2 on 5 matching bases. Here the CDR3 reads CAIGVSTDTQYF. CDR3 DNA sequence: TGTGCCATCGGGGTTAGCACAGATACGCAGTATTTT.